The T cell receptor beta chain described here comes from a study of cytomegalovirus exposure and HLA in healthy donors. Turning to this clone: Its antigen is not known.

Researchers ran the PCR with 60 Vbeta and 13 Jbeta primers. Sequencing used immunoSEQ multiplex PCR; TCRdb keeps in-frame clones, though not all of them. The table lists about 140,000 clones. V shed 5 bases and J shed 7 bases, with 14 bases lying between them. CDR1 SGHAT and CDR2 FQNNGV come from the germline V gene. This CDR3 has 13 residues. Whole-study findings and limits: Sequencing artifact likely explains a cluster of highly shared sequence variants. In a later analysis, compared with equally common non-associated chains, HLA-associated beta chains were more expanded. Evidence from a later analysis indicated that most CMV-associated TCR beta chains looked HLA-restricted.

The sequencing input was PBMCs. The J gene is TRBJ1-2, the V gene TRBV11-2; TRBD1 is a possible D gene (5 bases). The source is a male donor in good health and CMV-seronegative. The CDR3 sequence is CASSLEAGGGYTF. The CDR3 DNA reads TGTGCCAGCAGCCTCGAGGCGGGGGGTGGCTACACCTTC.